This TCR beta chain is from a study of cytomegalovirus exposure and HLA in healthy donors. In the PCR, 60 Vbeta and 13 Jbeta primers were used. The assay was immunoSEQ multiplex PCR, and TCRdb's table has in-frame clones only and misses some. The data hold roughly 140,000 clones, with about four fifths observed a single time. There are 17 residues in the CDR3. With 3 bases removed from V and 5 bases from J, the gap between germline ends came to 23 bases. The germline V gene has CDR1 SQVTM and CDR2 ANQGSEA. This chain connects TRBV29-1 to TRBJ1-5, with a tentative D call TRBD1 (5 bases). This TCR was recovered from a man between 25 and 39 years old in good health and CMV-seropositive. The sequencing sample was made of PBMCs. In DNA form, the CDR3 reads TGCAGCGTTGATGTCTATCGGGGGACCAAAAACTATCAGCCCCAGCATTTT. Its protein product is CSVDVYRGTKNYQPQHF.